These 2 T cell receptor beta chains were sequenced from one sample in a study of Ad26.COV2.S vaccination and SARS-CoV-2 variants. Treatment reported: roughly 20 received Ad26.COV2.S at low or high dose, single or two shots; about 5 received placebo; per-sample allocation not given. It was on day 63 after the first vaccine or placebo injection that samples were taken. This table comes from immunoSEQ multiplex PCR, and its TCRdb copy is limited to in-frame clones, with some not included. The table lists more than 300,000 clones, roughly 80% of them singletons. The input for sequencing was peripheral blood, taken in a trial of Ad26.COV2.S vaccine versus placebo. These receptor sequences come from a person aged 18 to 59 who received the Ad26.COV2.S COVID-19 vaccine or a placebo.

This clone was recorded once. The chain employs TRBV10-2 and TRBJ1-1; the D is unclear. Trimming removed 11 bases from V and 4 bases from J, with 11 bases in between. Germline CDR1 is WSHSY and CDR2 is SAAADI. This CDR3 region has 11 residues. CDR3 region: CAVAGGTEAFF. The DNA of the CDR3 is TGCGCCGTTGCGGGTGGCACTGAAGCTTTCTTT.

The V call is TRBV5-1, the J call TRBJ2-1; no clear D. Germline lookup yields CDR1 SGHRS and CDR2 YFSETQ. V was clipped by 6 bases and J by 5 bases, with 6 bases between them. The CDR3 runs to 11 residues. The DNA of the CDR3 is TGCGCCAGCACGGAAAACAATGAGCAGTTCTTC. This encodes CASTENNEQFF.